This T cell receptor beta chain was captured in a study of metastatic and nonmetastatic thyroid tumors. V shed 4 bases and J shed 2 bases, with 15 bases lying between them. CDR3 length equals 15 residues. The V gene's germline CDR1 is SEHNR and CDR2 FQNEAQ (reference sequence). Through MiXCR, TCRdb re-clonotyped the PCR reads. The sample shows roughly 25,000 clones, around a fifth of them seen only once. This clone was counted ten times or more. Patients had received no treatment of any kind before thyroid surgery. The TCR was taken from a male donor with papillary thyroid cancer or a benign thyroid nodule (not recorded which). Some clones in this sample may be carry-over from other donors' samples. Sequenced: blood. The genes are TRBV7-9 and TRBJ2-7, with a tentative D call TRBD2 (7 bases). The CDR3 here is CASSSFAGATYEQYF. The CDR3 DNA reads as TGTGCCAGCAGCTCCTTCGCGGGGGCCACCTACGAGCAGTACTTC.